This T cell receptor (beta chain) was identified during a study of T-cell reconstitution after alpha-beta-depleted transplantation in children. In this sample, this clonotype turned up many times. Molecular barcoding with unique molecular identifiers was used for the TCRbeta library. From the PCR reads, TCRdb called clonotypes with MiXCR, one entry per CDR3 protein. The sample has 260,000 or so distinct CDR3 sequences, approximately 12% seen once. CDR3 length: 16 residues. Germline CDR1 reads SGHTA; CDR2 reads FQGTGA. Between the trimmed V and J ends, which lost 1 base and 0 bases, there was a span of 10 bases.

Sequenced here: PBMCs from the stem cell graft donor, sampled from the stem cell graft. The receptor comes from a human donor who donated a stem cell graft to a child with acute lymphoblastic leukemia. This chain joins TRBV7-3 and TRBJ2-1; no definite D call. The CDR3 bases are TGTGCCAGCAGCTTAATTGAACGAAGCTCCTACAATGAGCAGTTCTTC. Amino acids: CASSLIERSSYNEQFF.